The 23 T cell receptor beta chains below come from one sample, sequenced in a study of Ad26.COV2.S vaccination and SARS-CoV-2 variants. Some clones are missing from TCRdb's copy, which holds only in-frame ones; the method was immunoSEQ multiplex PCR. The table lists about 410,000 clones, approximately 91% of them singletons. The treatment: roughly 19 received Ad26.COV2.S at low or high dose, single or two shots; 5 received placebo; per-sample allocation not given. Sampling occurred on day 63 after the first vaccine or placebo injection. Sequences were derived from peripheral blood, sampled in a trial of Ad26.COV2.S vaccine versus placebo. The source of these receptors is a person between 18 and 65 years old who received the Ad26.COV2.S COVID-19 vaccine or a placebo.

The J gene is TRBJ2-7, the V gene TRBV7-2; 12 bases match TRBD2. The CDR3 is made up of 18 amino acids. The J segment lost 3 bases and the V segment lost 3 bases, leaving 12 bases of the junction unmatched. In germline, CDR1 is SGHTA, CDR2 FQGNSA. CDR3 sequence: CASSFRTSGDGILYEQYF. The CDR3 DNA reads as TGTGCCAGCAGCTTCCGGACTAGCGGGGACGGTATCCTCTACGAGCAGTACTTC.

The rearrangement uses TRBV11-2 and TRBJ2-1; perhaps TRBD2 as D (5 bases). Between the trimmed V and J ends, which lost 3 bases and 9 bases, there was a span of 12 bases. Germline V CDR1 and CDR2: SGHAT, FQNNGV. This CDR3 has 13 amino acids. The CDR3 nucleotides read TGTGCCAGCAGCTTTGACCGCGAGGGTGAGCAGTTCTTC. Its protein product is CASSFDREGEQFF.

V usage is TRBV11-3 and J usage is TRBJ2-7, with TRBD2 matching over 7 bases. Germline V lookup: CDR1 SGHNT, CDR2 YENEEA. CDR3 length: 15 residues. V shed 2 bases and J 4 bases; nucleotides not matched to a gene: 8. CDR3 nucleotides: TGTGCCAGCAGCTTAACGCCTAGCGGCCTATACGAGCAGTACTTC. Protein sequence: CASSLTPSGLYEQYF.

The genes are TRBV5-1 and TRBJ1-4, with 8 bases that match TRBD1. CDR1 is SGHRS, CDR2 YFSETQ, per germline. V dropped 4 bases and J dropped 8; count of bases not matched to a gene: 7. CDR3 length equals 14 residues. The CDR3 is CASSPGQGGEKLFF. CDR3 DNA: TGCGCCAGCAGCCCCGGACAGGGAGGAGAAAAACTGTTTTTT. The complete variable domain, with remaining parts taken from reference TRBV5-1 and TRBJ1-4, reads KAGVTQTPRYLIKTRGQQVTLSCSPISGHRSVSWYQQTPGQGLQFLFEYFSETQRNKGNFPGRFSGRQFSNSRSEMNVSTLELGDSALYLCASSPGQGGEKLFFGSGTQLSVL.

The chain joins TRBV5-1 to TRBJ2-2, with 11 bases matching TRBD2. J lost 7 bases, V lost 2 bases, and 10 bases had no gene match. This CDR3 has 17 amino acids. Looked up from germline, CDR1 is SGHRS and CDR2 is YFSETQ. In nucleotides, the CDR3 is TGCGCCAGCAGCTTTAGCGGGAGGGCCGAATGGAGCGGGGAGCTGTTTTTT. Amino acids: CASSFSGRAEWSGELFF.

The J gene is TRBJ2-1, the V gene TRBV14; D not resolved. This CDR3 has 11 amino acids. V was trimmed by 0 bases and J by 10 bases, leaving 4 bases between them. The germline V gene encodes CDR1 SGHDN and CDR2 FVKESK. The CDR3 loop reads CASSQDLEQFF. The CDR3 DNA reads as TGTGCCAGCAGCCAAGATTTAGAGCAGTTCTTC.

This clone has just one count. The chain employs TRBV3-1 (or the pseudogene TRBV3-2) and TRBJ2-2, with D uncertain. This CDR3 is 14 amino acids long. Germline loops: CDR1 LGHDT, CDR2 YNNKEL (reference sequence). V lost 1 base and J 8 bases, leaving 11 bases between the germline ends. The chain's CDR3 is CASSQVLLSGELFF. CDR3 sequence (DNA): TGTGCCAGCAGCCAAGTACTACTCTCGGGGGAGCTGTTTTTT.

V is TRBV7-3 and J is TRBJ2-3; D may match TRBD1 or TRBD2 (6 bases each). The germline V gene encodes CDR1 SGHTA and CDR2 FQGTGA. The CDR3 covers 14 residues. The V end was cut by 4 bases, the J end by 6 bases, with 14 bases between. CDR3 in amino acids: CASSSSRRGDTQYF. CDR3 coding DNA: TGTGCCAGCAGCTCCTCGCGGAGGGGGGATACGCAGTATTTT.

In the case of this clone: Other DNA sequences from this sample encode an identical CDR3 as well. The rearrangement links TRBV11-2 to TRBJ2-5, with D unclear. The CDR3 is made up of 11 amino acids. Trimming took 5 bases from V and 5 from J, leaving 6 bases between them. CDR1 and CDR2 (germline): SGHAT, FQNNGV. This CDR3 reads CASSPQETQYF. The CDR3 nucleotides read TGTGCCAGCAGCCCCCAGGAGACCCAGTACTTC.

With regard to this clone: At one end, the junction sequence differs from germline, possibly due to a read error. The chain carries TRBV7-2 and TRBJ2-1; TRBD2 aligns across 10 bases. Germline CDR1 is SGHTA and CDR2 is FQGNSA. This CDR3 region has 12 residues. CDR3 in amino acids: CASSLRGLATIF. CDR3 bases: TGTGCCAGCAGCCTAAGGGGACTAGCGACAATCTTC. Variable domain in full (rest from reference TRBV7-2 and TRBJ2-1): GAGVSQSPSNKVTEKGKDVELRCDPISGHTALYWYRQSLGQGLEFLIYFQGNSAPDKSGLPSDRFSAERTGGSVSTLTIQRTQQEDSAVYLCASSLRGLATIFGPGTRLTVL.

The CDR3 region is CASSRIRTGRGDIQYF. Here the CDR3 DNA reads TGTGCCAGCAGCAGAATCAGGACAGGGCGTGGAGACATTCAGTACTTC. The genes are TRBV2 and TRBJ2-4, with TRBD1 matching over 8 bases. The V and J ends lost 6 bases and 8 bases, in that order; junction bases with no gene match: 15. CDR1 is SNHLY, CDR2 FYNNEI, per germline. The CDR3 has 16 amino acids.

This clone appeared once. V is TRBV15 and J is TRBJ2-3; 12 bases are shared with TRBD1. The CDR3 runs 14 residues. V gave up 8 bases and J gave up 8 bases; unmatched junction bases: 8. In germline, CDR1 is LNHNV, CDR2 YYDKDF (reference sequence). The CDR3 nucleotides are TGTGCCACCCAATCGGGACAGGGGGCCGTTACGCAGTATTTT. The encoded protein is CATQSGQGAVTQYF.

The chain employs TRBV5-1 and TRBJ2-5, with TRBD1 matching 7 bases. CDR3 length: 13 residues. V shed 5 bases, J shed 1 base, and the junction held 2 bases outside the gene matches. CDR1 is SGHRS and CDR2 is YFSETQ in the germline V gene. The CDR3 coding sequence is TGCGCCAGCAGGGGGGACAGCCAAGAGACCCAGTACTTC. This gives the protein CASRGDSQETQYF. The entire variable domain, with the rest obtained from reference TRBV5-1 and TRBJ2-5, is as follows: KAGVTQTPRYLIKTRGQQVTLSCSPISGHRSVSWYQQTPGQGLQFLFEYFSETQRNKGNFPGRFSGRQFSNSRSEMNVSTLELGDSALYLCASRGDSQETQYFGPGTRLLVL.

The chain combines TRBV29-1 with TRBJ1-2, with 12 nucleotides matching TRBD1. Germline CDR1 SQVTM, CDR2 ANQGSEA. The J segment lost 3 bases and the V segment lost 3 bases, leaving 11 bases of the junction unmatched. There are 17 residues in the CDR3. The CDR3 bases are TGCAGCGTTGACGGGACAGGGGGCGCGTCGGGGGACTATGGCTACACCTTC. Translated, it gives CSVDGTGGASGDYGYTF.

The chain carries TRBV28 and TRBJ1-3; no definite D call. The V gene's germline CDR1 is MDHEN and CDR2 SYDVKM. V lost 2 bases and J 1 base, leaving 3 bases between the germline ends. CDR3 length equals 13 residues. CDR3 sequence reads: CASSLESGNTIYF. The DNA of the CDR3 is TGTGCCAGCAGTTTAGAGTCTGGAAACACCATATATTTT. Using reference TRBV28 and TRBJ1-3 for the parts outside the CDR3, the full variable domain is DVKVTQSSRYLVKRTGEKVFLECVQDMDHENMFWYRQDPGLGLRLIYFSYDVKMKEKGDIPEGYSVSREKKERFSLILESASTNQTSMYLCASSLESGNTIYFGEGSWLTVV.

CDR3 sequence (DNA): TGTGCCAGCACCCTAAACAGGGTGGATGAAAAACTGTTTTTT. The encoded protein is CASTLNRVDEKLFF. The genes are TRBV6-6 and TRBJ1-4; D perhaps matches TRBD1 (6 bases). V lost 7 bases to trimming and J lost 6 bases, with 15 bases between them. There are 14 residues in the CDR3. Germline values: CDR1 MNHNY, CDR2 SVGAGI (reference sequence).

V gene TRBV11-3 combines with J gene TRBJ1-5; D is uncertain. CDR1 SGHNT and CDR2 YENEEA come from the germline V gene. CDR3 length equals 15 residues. Trimming took 7 bases from V and 0 from J, leaving 13 bases between them. The CDR3 DNA follows: TGTGCCAGCAAAGGAGCGGATTATAGCAATCAGCCCCAGCATTTT. It specifies CASKGADYSNQPQHF.

V and J are TRBV11-3 and TRBJ2-6; D may be TRBD2 (5 bases). The CDR3 contains 18 residues. CDR1 is SGHNT, CDR2 YENEEA, per germline. With 3 bases removed from V and 4 bases from J, the gap between germline ends came to 19 bases. The CDR3 protein is CASSFAGRPDGGANVLTF. Here the CDR3 DNA reads TGTGCCAGCAGCTTTGCGGGCAGGCCCGATGGGGGGGCCAACGTCCTGACTTTC.

This chain connects TRBV9 to TRBJ1-1; unclear D gene. V shed 1 base and J shed 1 base, with 5 bases lying between them. Germline V gives CDR1 SGDLS, CDR2 YYNGEE. The CDR3 loop spans 13 amino acids. The CDR3 DNA follows: TGTGCCAGCAGCGTAACCCAGAACACTGAAGCTTTCTTT. Protein: CASSVTQNTEAFF. Filled out from reference TRBV9 and TRBJ1-1, the complete variable domain reads DSGVTQTPKHLITATGQRVTLRCSPRSGDLSVYWYQQSLDQGLQFLIQYYNGEERAKGNILERFSAQQFPDLHSELNLSSLELGDSALYFCASSVTQNTEAFFGQGTRLTVV.

The V call is TRBV7-2, the J call TRBJ2-3; TRBD1 is a possible D gene (5 bases). Trimming shortened V by 6 bases and J by 3 bases, and 16 bases separated the two germline ends. This CDR3 is built from 15 residues. Germline CDR1 reads SGHTA; CDR2 reads FQGNSA. CDR3: CASSLGASPTDTQYF. The CDR3 DNA sequence: TGTGCCAGCAGTCTAGGGGCTAGTCCGACAGATACGCAGTATTTT.

This clone showed up just once. The chain carries TRBV28 and TRBJ1-5; maybe TRBD1 (5 bases). The V gene lost 7 bases and the J gene lost 11 bases, with 24 bases spanning the gap. This CDR3 contains 15 residues. Germline values: CDR1 MDHEN, CDR2 SYDVKM. For the CDR3, the DNA is TGTGCCAGCACCCCCGATCGGGGGACCTCCATGGCCCAGCATTTT. Residues: CASTPDRGTSMAQHF.

This clone was seen a single time. This chain links TRBV20-1 with TRBJ1-5, with D tentatively TRBD1 (5 bases). CDR1 is DFQATT, CDR2 SNEGSKA, per germline (reference sequence). This CDR3 is built from 14 residues. Deletions cut 3 bases from V and 2 bases from J, with 11 bases between. CDR3 amino acids: CSASNGAGNQPQHF. For the CDR3, the DNA is TGCAGTGCTAGTAATGGGGCTGGCAATCAGCCCCAGCATTTT.

The chain recombines TRBV28 with TRBJ1-2; D is ambiguous. V was trimmed by 6 bases and J by 2 bases, leaving 25 bases between them. The CDR3 totals 18 residues. Germline loops: CDR1 MDHEN, CDR2 SYDVKM. As DNA, the CDR3 is TGTGCCAGCAGCCCTCTGACAACTTCAGCTATTATCAACTATGGCTACACCTTC. It translates to CASSPLTTSAIINYGYTF.